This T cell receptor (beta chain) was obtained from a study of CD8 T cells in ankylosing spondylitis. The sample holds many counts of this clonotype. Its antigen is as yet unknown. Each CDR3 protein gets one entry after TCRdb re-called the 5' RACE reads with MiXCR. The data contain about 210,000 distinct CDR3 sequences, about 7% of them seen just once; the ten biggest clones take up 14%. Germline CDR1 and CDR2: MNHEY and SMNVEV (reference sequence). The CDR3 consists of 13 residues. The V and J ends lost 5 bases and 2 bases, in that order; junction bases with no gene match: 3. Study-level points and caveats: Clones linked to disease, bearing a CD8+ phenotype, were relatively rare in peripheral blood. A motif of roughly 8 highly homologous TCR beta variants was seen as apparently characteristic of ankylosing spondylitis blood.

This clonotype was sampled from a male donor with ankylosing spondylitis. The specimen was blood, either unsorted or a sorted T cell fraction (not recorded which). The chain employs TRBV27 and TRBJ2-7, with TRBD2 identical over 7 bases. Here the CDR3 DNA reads TGTGCCAGCAGTAGCGGGGCCACCTACGAGCAGTACTTC. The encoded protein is CASSSGATYEQYF.